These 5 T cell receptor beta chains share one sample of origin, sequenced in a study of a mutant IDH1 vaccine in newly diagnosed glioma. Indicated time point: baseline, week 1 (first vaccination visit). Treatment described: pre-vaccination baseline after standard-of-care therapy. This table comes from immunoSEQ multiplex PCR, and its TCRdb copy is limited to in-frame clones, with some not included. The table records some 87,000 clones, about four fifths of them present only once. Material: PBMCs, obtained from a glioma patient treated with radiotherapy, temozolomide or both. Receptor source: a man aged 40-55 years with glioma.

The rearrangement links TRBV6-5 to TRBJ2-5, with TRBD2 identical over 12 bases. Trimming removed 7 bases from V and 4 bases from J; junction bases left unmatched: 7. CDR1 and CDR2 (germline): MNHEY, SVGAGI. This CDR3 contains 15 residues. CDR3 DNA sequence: TGTGCCAGCACCCCTAGCGGGGGGGCCCTAGAGACCCAGTACTTC. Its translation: CASTPSGGALETQYF.

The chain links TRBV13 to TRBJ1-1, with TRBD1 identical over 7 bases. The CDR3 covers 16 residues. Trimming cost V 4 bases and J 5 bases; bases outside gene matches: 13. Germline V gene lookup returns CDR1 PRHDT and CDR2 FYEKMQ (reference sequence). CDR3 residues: CASSSAPAGGGTEAFF. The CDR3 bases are TGTGCCAGCAGCTCCGCACCCGCAGGGGGGGGAACTGAAGCTTTCTTT. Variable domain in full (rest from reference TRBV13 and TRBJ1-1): AAGVIQSPRHLIKEKRETATLKCYPIPRHDTVYWYQQGPGQDPQFLISFYEKMQSDKGSIPDRFSAQQFSDYHSELNMSSLELGDSALYFCASSSAPAGGGTEAFFGQGTRLTVV.

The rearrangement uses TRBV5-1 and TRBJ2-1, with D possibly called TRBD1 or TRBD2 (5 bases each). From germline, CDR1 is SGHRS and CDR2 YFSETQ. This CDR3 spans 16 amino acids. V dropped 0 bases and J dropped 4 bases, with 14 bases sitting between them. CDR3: CASSLGGSGPYNEQFF. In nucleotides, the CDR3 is TGCGCCAGCAGCTTGGGGGGCAGCGGACCTTACAATGAGCAGTTCTTC.

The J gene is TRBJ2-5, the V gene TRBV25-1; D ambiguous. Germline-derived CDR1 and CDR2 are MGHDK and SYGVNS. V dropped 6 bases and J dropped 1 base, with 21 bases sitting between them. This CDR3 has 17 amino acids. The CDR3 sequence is CASSSPLFASPQETQYF. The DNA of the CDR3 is TGTGCCAGCAGCTCACCCCTATTTGCTAGTCCCCAAGAGACCCAGTACTTC.

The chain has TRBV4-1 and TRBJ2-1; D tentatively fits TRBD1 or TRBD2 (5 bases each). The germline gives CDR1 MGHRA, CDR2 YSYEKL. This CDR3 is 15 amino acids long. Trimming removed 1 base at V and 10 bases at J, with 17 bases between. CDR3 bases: TGCGCCAGCAGCCAAGGGGGGTCCCAAGAGGGGGAGCAGTTCTTC. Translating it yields CASSQGGSQEGEQFF.